This passage covers 2 T cell receptor beta chains from one sample sequenced in a study of OX40 agonist ivuxolimab in advanced cancers. Assay used: immunoSEQ multiplex PCR; TCRdb lists only in-frame clones, some missing. The sample consists of roughly 34,000 clones, around four fifths of them appearing once. This specimen consisted of CD4+ or CD8+ T cells sorted from blood, obtained in a trial of the OX40 agonist ivuxolimab. These receptors all stem from an adult with an advanced solid tumor such as melanoma, head and neck, liver or kidney cancer.

The chain uses TRBV11-2 and TRBJ1-1, with a possible D match to TRBD1 (5 bases). The CDR3 extends over 18 amino acids. From germline, CDR1 is SGHAT and CDR2 FQNNGV. Trimming removed 1 base from V and 1 base from J, with 19 bases in between. The DNA of the CDR3 is TGTGCCAGCAGCTTAGGGGGGTCTCAAACTGGAAGGAACACTGAAGCTTTCTTT. Its protein product is CASSLGGSQTGRNTEAFF.

The CDR3 sequence is CASSAEGGGLAGGSETQYF. Written as DNA, the CDR3 is TGTGCCAGCAGCGCCGAGGGCGGGGGACTAGCGGGAGGATCCGAGACCCAGTACTTC. The chain combines TRBV9 with TRBJ2-5; 15 bases are shared with TRBD2. The ends lost 3 bases at V and 5 bases at J; junction bases unmatched: 14. The CDR3 contains 19 residues. Germline loops: CDR1 SGDLS, CDR2 YYNGEE.